This entry features one T cell receptor (beta chain) sequence. As yet, its antigen is unknown. V was clipped by 1 base and J by 7 bases, with 14 bases between them. The CDR3 consists of 16 residues. The germline gives CDR1 MGHRA, CDR2 YSYEKL. This record belongs to a study of response to subunit inactivated influenza vaccine. Study-level findings and limits: That few new T cells are recruited by each seasonal influenza vaccination was the authors' suggestion.

TCRdb re-derived calls from the RT-PCR reads in MiXCR, one entry per CDR3 protein. This table holds around 190,000 distinct CDR3 sequences, approximately 8.7% found once. The receptor comes from a man aged 45-65 years who received an inactivated influenza vaccine. The sequences come from non-naive T cells sorted from PBMCs, collected on the day of vaccination. The chain has TRBV4-1 and TRBJ1-6; TRBD1 is a possible D gene (5 bases). As DNA, the CDR3 is TGCGCCAGCAGCCAAGTGTCTTTTTGGGGGAATTCACCCCTCCACTTT. Translating gives CASSQVSFWGNSPLHF.